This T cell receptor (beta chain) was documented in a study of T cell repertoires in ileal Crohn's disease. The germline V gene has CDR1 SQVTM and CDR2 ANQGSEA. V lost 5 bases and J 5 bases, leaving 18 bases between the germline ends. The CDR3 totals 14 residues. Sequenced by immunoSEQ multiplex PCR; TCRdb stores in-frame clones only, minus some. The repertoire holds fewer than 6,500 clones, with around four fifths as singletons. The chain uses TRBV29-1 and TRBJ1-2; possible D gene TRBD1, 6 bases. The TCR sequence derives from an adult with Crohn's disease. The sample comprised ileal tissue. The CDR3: CSVRGQTLGYGYTF. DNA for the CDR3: TGCAGCGTTCGCGGACAGACCCTTGGGTATGGCTACACCTTC.